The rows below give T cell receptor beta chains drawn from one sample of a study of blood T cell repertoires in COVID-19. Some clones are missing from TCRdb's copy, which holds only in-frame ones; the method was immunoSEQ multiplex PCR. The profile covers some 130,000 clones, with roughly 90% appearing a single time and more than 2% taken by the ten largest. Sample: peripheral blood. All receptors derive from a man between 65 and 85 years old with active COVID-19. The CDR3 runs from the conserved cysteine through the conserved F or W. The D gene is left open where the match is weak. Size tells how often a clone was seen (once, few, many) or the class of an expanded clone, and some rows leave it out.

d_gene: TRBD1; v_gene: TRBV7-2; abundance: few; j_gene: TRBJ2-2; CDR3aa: CASSPGGANTGELFF; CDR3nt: TGTGCCAGCAGCCCAGGGGGCGCGAACACCGGGGAGCTGTTTTTT
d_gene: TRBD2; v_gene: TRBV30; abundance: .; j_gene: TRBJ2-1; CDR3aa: CAGRREAGNEQFF; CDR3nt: TGTGCCGGTCGGCGGGAGGCGGGCAATGAGCAGTTCTTC
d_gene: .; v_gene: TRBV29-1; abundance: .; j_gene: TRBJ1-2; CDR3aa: CSVEPHYGYTF; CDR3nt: TGCAGCGTTGAACCTCACTATGGCTACACCTTC
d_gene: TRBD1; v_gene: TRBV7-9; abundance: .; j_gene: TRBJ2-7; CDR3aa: CASSGQGRYYEQYF; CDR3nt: TGTGCCAGCTCCGGACAGGGGAGATACTACGAGCAGTACTTC
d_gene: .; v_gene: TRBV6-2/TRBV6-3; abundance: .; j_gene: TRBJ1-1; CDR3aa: CASSHPGGADTEAFF; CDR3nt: TGTGCCAGCAGCCACCCGGGGGGGGCGGACACTGAAGCTTTCTTT
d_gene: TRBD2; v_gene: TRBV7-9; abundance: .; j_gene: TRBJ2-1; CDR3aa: CASSMGLALHEQFF; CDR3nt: TGTGCCAGCAGCATGGGACTAGCATTGCATGAGCAGTTCTTC
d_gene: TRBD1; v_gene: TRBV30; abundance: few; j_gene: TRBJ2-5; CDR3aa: CAWSAGQGQETQYF; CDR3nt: TGTGCCTGGAGTGCGGGACAGGGCCAAGAGACCCAGTACTTC
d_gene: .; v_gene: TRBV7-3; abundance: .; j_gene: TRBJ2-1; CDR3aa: CASSLRQGSSYNEQFF; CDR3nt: TGTGCCAGCAGCTTAAGGCAGGGCAGCTCCTACAATGAGCAGTTCTTC
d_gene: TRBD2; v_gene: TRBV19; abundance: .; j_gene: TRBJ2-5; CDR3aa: CASSIGRGGSSGETQYF; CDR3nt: TGTGCCAGTAGTATAGGGAGGGGCGGGAGTTCAGGAGAGACCCAGTACTTC
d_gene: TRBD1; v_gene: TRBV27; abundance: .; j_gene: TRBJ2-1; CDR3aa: CASSLTGGNEQFF; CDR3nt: TGTGCCAGCAGTTTAACAGGGGGGAATGAGCAGTTCTTC
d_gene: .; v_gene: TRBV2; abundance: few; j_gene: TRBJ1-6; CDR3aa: CASREQGNYNSPLHF; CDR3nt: TGTGCCAGCAGAGAGCAGGGGAACTATAATTCACCCCTCCACTTT
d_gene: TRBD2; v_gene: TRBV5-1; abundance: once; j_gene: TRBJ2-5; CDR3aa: CASSPSASGRKGETQYF; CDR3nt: TGCGCCAGCAGCCCCTCGGCTAGCGGGAGGAAGGGTGAGACCCAGTACTTC
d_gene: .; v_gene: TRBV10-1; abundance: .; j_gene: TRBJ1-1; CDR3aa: CASNPSGGASTEAFF; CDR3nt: TGCGCCAGCAACCCCTCCGGGGGGGCCAGCACTGAAGCTTTCTTT